The 9 T cell receptor beta chains reported below all come from one sample, sequenced in a study of T cell changes during pregnancy in multiple sclerosis. The data were produced by immunoSEQ multiplex PCR, yet TCRdb's version contains in-frame clones alone and is incomplete. The data show tens of thousands of clones, over 85% seen once. The sequences come from peripheral blood, collected in the second trimester of pregnancy. These receptors were taken from a female donor in good health, enrolled as a control in a pregnancy study.

This clone was detected a few times. The CDR3 spells CSVEGGEAFF. The CDR3 bases are TGCAGCGTTGAGGGGGGTGAAGCTTTCTTT. The chain recombines TRBV29-1 with TRBJ1-1, with a weak D call TRBD1 (5 bases). CDR3 length equals 10 residues. Germline V CDR1 and CDR2: SQVTM, ANQGSEA. Between the trimmed V and J ends, which lost 3 bases and 7 bases, there was a span of 6 bases.

The chain links TRBV11-2 to TRBJ2-3; 9 bases fit TRBD2. The CDR3 contains 15 residues. The trim removed 3 bases at V and 4 bases at J, leaving 5 bases unmatched. Germline V lookup: CDR1 SGHAT, CDR2 FQNNGV. The CDR3 spells CASSLGSGRADTQYF. CDR3 bases: TGTGCCAGCAGCTTGGGTAGCGGGAGAGCAGATACGCAGTATTTT.

The chain is built from TRBV18 and TRBJ2-7; 10 bases agree with TRBD1. The CDR3 runs to 14 residues. CDR1 and CDR2 (germline): KGHSH, LQKENI. After removal of 6 bases from V and 3 bases from J, the junction contained 5 bases not matched to a gene. The CDR3, as DNA: TGTGCCAGCTCGTCCGGGACAGGGGACTACGAGCAGTACTTC. It encodes CASSSGTGDYEQYF.

This clone turned up a few times. The chain employs TRBV2 and TRBJ2-6; D not certain. Germline assignment: CDR1 SNHLY and CDR2 FYNNEI. The CDR3 loop spans 15 amino acids. Trimming removed 4 bases at V and 4 bases at J, with 11 bases between. The CDR3 nucleotides are TGTGCCAGCAGTGGAGAGGAGAGCGGGGCCAACGTCCTGACTTTC. It is translated as CASSGEESGANVLTF.

The chain employs TRBV5-4 and TRBJ2-5, with D tentatively TRBD2 (6 bases). Germline assignment: CDR1 SGHNT and CDR2 YYREEE (reference sequence). V was clipped by 6 bases and J by 4 bases, with 22 bases between them. This CDR3 comprises 16 residues. Here the CDR3 reads CASTSKNSGGVETQYF. In DNA form, the CDR3 reads TGTGCCAGCACCTCAAAGAATAGCGGAGGGGTAGAGACCCAGTACTTC.

V usage is TRBV27 and J usage is TRBJ1-2; no firm D call. Germline assignment: CDR1 MNHEY and CDR2 SMNVEV (reference sequence). The CDR3 is 17 residues long. V was shortened by 2 bases and J by 3 bases, with 19 bases between the two germline ends. CDR3 sequence: CASSLNLVEGMDYGYTF. In DNA, the CDR3 is TGTGCCAGCAGTTTAAATCTTGTCGAGGGAATGGACTATGGCTACACCTTC.

This chain uses TRBV6-4 with TRBJ1-1; no definite D call. V lost 0 bases and J lost 6, with 11 bases in between. The CDR3 totals 14 residues. CDR1 and CDR2 (germline): MRHNA, SNTAGT. CDR3 sequence: CASSDSGESAEAFF. The CDR3 DNA is TGTGCCAGCAGTGACTCCGGTGAGAGTGCTGAAGCTTTCTTT.

The CDR3 region has the DNA TGTGCCACCAGCAGAGAACTCACTGGGGCCAACGTCCTGACTTTC. Its protein product is CATSRELTGANVLTF. The V and J genes are TRBV15 and TRBJ2-6; D call uncertain. CDR1 is LNHNV and CDR2 is YYDKDF in the germline V gene (reference sequence). Trimming removed 0 bases at V and 2 bases at J, with 5 bases between. This CDR3 spans 15 amino acids. Supplemented by reference TRBV15 and TRBJ2-6, the full variable domain reads DAMVIQNPRYQVTQFGKPVTLSCSQTLNHNVMYWYQQKSSQAPKLLFHYYDKDFNNEADTPDNFQSRRPNTSFCFLDIRSPGLGDTAMYLCATSRELTGANVLTFGAGSRLTVL.

The chain uses TRBV27 and TRBJ1-3, with TRBD1 matching 7 bases. The germline gives CDR1 MNHEY, CDR2 SMNVEV (reference sequence). V gave up 3 bases and J gave up 5 bases; unmatched junction bases: 4. This CDR3 is built from 14 residues. The CDR3 sequence: CASSLSGGRNTIYF. In DNA form, the CDR3 reads TGTGCCAGCAGTTTGTCAGGGGGACGAAACACCATATATTTT.